The table lists the clone carrying this TCR beta chain with a few counts. Its antigen is not identified. The sample is drawn from a study of cytomegalovirus exposure and HLA in healthy donors. Study conclusions and caveats: A subsequent analysis found that TCR clusters from the first cohort also tended to co-occur in the 130 or so validation repertoires, with under 95% of cluster scores above 0.

Trimming shortened V by 3 bases and J by 6 bases, and 21 bases separated the two germline ends. The CDR3 length is 17 residues. Germline V gives CDR1 LNHDA, CDR2 SQIVND (reference sequence). Sequencing used immunoSEQ multiplex PCR; TCRdb keeps in-frame clones, though not all of them. The sample holds some 140,000 clones; 70% to 90% are singletons and the top ten take roughly 1.4%. While the first cohort had around 700 subjects, the donors belonged to the separate validation cohort of roughly 120 subjects. The chain uses TRBV19 and TRBJ2-4; D may be TRBD1 (6 bases). The sample was PBMCs. The origin of this receptor is a woman in her twenties or thirties in good health and CMV-seronegative. The chain's CDR3 is CASSITKQGVSGNIQYF. The CDR3 DNA is TGTGCCAGTAGTATTACGAAACAGGGAGTCAGTGGAAACATTCAGTACTTC.